The 30 T cell receptor beta chains listed next were all sequenced from one sample in a study of technical replicates of blood from several donors listed by TCRdb under 2017. The library relied on the immunoSEQ multiplex PCR assay. Not all clones reach the TCRdb copy of this immuneACCESS table, which keeps in-frame sequences only. Checked studies attribute under half of the gap to unresolved V genes and leave the rest unexplained. The sample records roughly 61,000 clones, around 97% of which are singletons. The biggest ten clones account for 0.15% to 0.25% of the sample. Sequencing was carried out using T cells isolated from PBMCs. The receptors originated from a human donor in good health.

V usage is TRBV7-8 and J usage is TRBJ2-3, with a possible D match to TRBD2 (7 bases). Germline V gene lookup returns CDR1 SGHVS and CDR2 FQNEAQ. The CDR3 sequence is 18 residues long. Deletions cut 2 bases from V and 0 bases from J, with 18 bases between. CDR3 region: CASSLIGGGLLSTDTQYF. The CDR3 DNA is TGTGCCAGCAGCTTAATTGGGGGGGGCCTTCTAAGCACAGATACGCAGTATTTT.

Only one count was recorded for this clone. CDR3 coding DNA: TGTGCCACCAGCGTTGACACTCAGCCCCAGCATTTT. The encoded protein is CATSVDTQPQHF. The chain recombines TRBV15 with TRBJ1-5; D gene unclear. CDR1 and CDR2 from the germline V gene are LNHNV and YYDKDF (reference sequence). Trimming pared 5 bases from V and 6 bases from J, leaving 8 bases between. CDR3 length: 12 amino acids.

The rearrangement uses TRBV29-1 and TRBJ1-2; no reliable D call. The CDR3 covers 14 residues. The germline V gene encodes CDR1 SQVTM and CDR2 ANQGSEA. V lost 4 bases and J lost 7, with 19 bases in between. As DNA, the CDR3 is TGCAGCGTTGTACAGCCAACCTCTTTCTTTGGCTACACCTTC. It encodes CSVVQPTSFFGYTF.

V usage is TRBV6-5 and J usage is TRBJ1-2, with D hard to call. The CDR3 loop spans 11 amino acids. V was pared by 4 bases and J by 8 bases, with 8 bases between. The germline V gene encodes CDR1 MNHEY and CDR2 SVGAGI. The CDR3, as DNA: TGTGCCAGCAGTTCGGCAGGAGGCTACACCTTC. Residues: CASSSAGGYTF.

CDR3 in DNA: TGCGCCAGCAGCCCACAGGGAGTTGAGCAGTACTTC. This translates into CASSPQGVEQYF. The chain uses TRBV4-1 and TRBJ2-7, with TRBD1 as a possible D gene (6 bases). There are 12 residues in the CDR3. Trimming cost V 4 bases and J 7 bases, with 11 bases left between them. The germline V gene has CDR1 MGHRA and CDR2 YSYEKL.

The chain links TRBV28 to TRBJ1-1, with D possibly matching TRBD1 (5 bases). The CDR3 sequence is 14 residues long. V dropped 6 bases and J dropped 1 base, with 12 bases sitting between them. Germline-derived CDR1 and CDR2 are MDHEN and SYDVKM. The CDR3 coding sequence is TGTGCCAGCAGCGAGACAGCTTGGAACACTGAAGCTTTCTTT. It encodes CASSETAWNTEAFF. Using reference TRBV28 and TRBJ1-1 for the parts outside the CDR3, the full variable domain is DVKVTQSSRYLVKRTGEKVFLECVQDMDHENMFWYRQDPGLGLRLIYFSYDVKMKEKGDIPEGYSVSREKKERFSLILESASTNQTSMYLCASSETAWNTEAFFGQGTRLTVV.

The count of this clone is one. This sequence joins TRBV21-1 and TRBJ1-4; the table gives TRBD1 as D, unverified against the DNA. TRBV21-1 is marked as a pseudogene. CDR3 length: 17 residues. The CDR3 coding sequence is TGTGCCAGCAGCCGGTTGGGAACAGGGGGGAATAATGAAAAACTGTTTTTT. It codes for CASSRLGTGGNNEKLFF.

The V gene is TRBV12-2, the J gene TRBJ2-7; the listed D gene, TRBD2, was not tested against the DNA. TRBV12-2 is termed a pseudogene. The CDR3 sequence is 17 residues long. CDR3: CASRLGSSAGTTYEQYF. Here the CDR3 DNA reads TGTGCAAGTCGCTTAGGGAGTTCAGCCGGAACGACCTACGAGCAGTACTTC.

The rearrangement joins TRBV11-2 to TRBJ1-1; tentative D call: TRBD1 (5 bases). The germline V gene encodes CDR1 SGHAT and CDR2 FQNNGV. The CDR3 runs to 13 residues. V lost 0 bases to trimming and J lost 8 bases, with 10 bases between them. The CDR3 region is CASSLDQGDEAFF. The DNA for the CDR3 is TGTGCCAGCAGCTTAGATCAGGGCGACGAAGCTTTCTTT.

The chain carries TRBV19 and TRBJ2-5, with TRBD1 matching over 8 bases. The CDR3 loop spans 13 amino acids. Trimming cost V 5 bases and J 5 bases; bases outside gene matches: 4. Looked up from germline, CDR1 is LNHDA and CDR2 is SQIVND (reference sequence). The CDR3 reads CASSQDREETQYF. CDR3 nucleotides: TGTGCCAGTAGTCAGGACAGGGAGGAGACCCAGTACTTC.

This clone was detected only once. The rearrangement joins TRBV6-1 to TRBJ2-3; TRBD2 aligns across 8 bases. Trimming cost V 2 bases and J 3 bases; bases outside gene matches: 4. CDR1 is MNHNS, CDR2 SASEGT, per germline. CDR3 size: 15 residues. CDR3 DNA: TGTGCCAGCAGTGAATATGGGACTAGTACAGATACGCAGTATTTT. This codes for CASSEYGTSTDTQYF.

The chain employs TRBV10-1 and TRBJ1-2, with D possibly being TRBD1 (5 bases). In germline, CDR1 is WNHNN, CDR2 SYGVQD (reference sequence). The V and J ends lost 5 bases and 0 bases respectively, with 7 bases between them. The CDR3 is made up of 13 amino acids. The CDR3 sequence is CASSPGPNYGYTF. The CDR3 DNA reads as TGCGCCAGCAGTCCAGGGCCTAACTATGGCTACACCTTC.

This clone occurred once. V usage is TRBV15 and J usage is TRBJ2-3; 9 bases are shared with TRBD2. CDR1 and CDR2 from the germline V gene are LNHNV and YYDKDF (reference sequence). CDR3 size: 17 residues. Trimming removed 0 bases from V and 3 bases from J; junction bases left unmatched: 7. CDR3 region: CATSRDLSGRGTDTQYF. In nucleotides, the CDR3 is TGTGCCACCAGCAGAGATCTTAGCGGGAGAGGGACAGATACGCAGTATTTT.

V is TRBV12-5 and J is TRBJ1-1, with TRBD1 identical over 9 bases. The germline CDR1 and CDR2 sequences are LGHNT and FRNRAP. The CDR3 has 17 residues. V gave up 0 bases and J gave up 2 bases; unmatched junction bases: 7. CDR3 DNA: TGTGCTAGTGGTTTGGTCCGGACAGGGGACGTAAACACTGAAGCTTTCTTT. Its protein is CASGLVRTGDVNTEAFF.

As DNA, the CDR3 is TGCAGTCTTACGGGAGAGACCCAGTACTTC. This sequence encodes CSLTGETQYF. This sequence joins TRBV20-1 and TRBJ2-5; D is uncertain. The V end lost 8 bases, the J end lost 4 bases, and 8 bases lay between the germline ends. This CDR3 has 10 residues. Germline V lookup: CDR1 DFQATT, CDR2 SNEGSKA (reference sequence).

This rearrangement joins TRBV13 to TRBJ1-1, with 7 bases matching TRBD1. J was trimmed by 5 bases and V by 2 bases; bases with no gene match: 14. The germline V gene encodes CDR1 PRHDT and CDR2 FYEKMQ (reference sequence). The CDR3 spans 17 residues. CDR3 coding DNA: TGTGCCAGCAGCTTATTTTTCCTCGGCAGGGGGATAACTGAAGCTTTCTTT. It specifies CASSLFFLGRGITEAFF.

The V gene is TRBV4-1, the J gene TRBJ2-2, with 8 bases lining up with TRBD1. V trimming: 0 bases; J trimming: 3 bases; junction bases outside the gene matches: 0. CDR1 and CDR2 (germline): MGHRA, YSYEKL. The CDR3 consists of 15 residues. CDR3 protein: CASSQEDRDTGELFF. CDR3 coding DNA: TGCGCCAGCAGCCAAGAGGACAGGGACACCGGGGAGCTGTTTTTT.

The rearrangement joins TRBV5-1 to TRBJ1-2; 8 nucleotides match TRBD1. V gave up 6 bases and J gave up 6 bases; unmatched junction bases: 13. The CDR3 consists of 15 residues. From germline, CDR1 is SGHRS and CDR2 YFSETQ. This chain's CDR3 is CASTTVNQGADGYTF. Here the CDR3 DNA reads TGCGCCAGCACCACCGTAAATCAGGGGGCGGATGGCTACACCTTC.

V is TRBV11-2 and J is TRBJ1-1; 10 nucleotides align to TRBD1. CDR1 and CDR2 from the germline V gene are SGHAT and FQNNGV. The V gene end was trimmed by 1 base and the J gene end by 1 base; junction bases not matched to a gene: 6. The length of the CDR3 is 17 residues. CDR3 coding DNA: TGTGCCAGCAGCTTAGGGACAGGGGGGCTTCGGAACACTGAAGCTTTCTTT. Protein: CASSLGTGGLRNTEAFF.

V gene TRBV30 combines with J gene TRBJ2-7; D is perhaps TRBD2 (6 bases). The CDR3 is 14 residues long. Trimming cost V 3 bases and J 2 bases, with 14 bases left between them. From germline, CDR1 is GTSNPN and CDR2 SVGIG (reference sequence). The CDR3 here is CAWRGTPLPYEQYF. CDR3 sequence (DNA): TGTGCCTGGAGGGGGACTCCCCTCCCCTACGAGCAGTACTTC.

The V call is TRBV28, the J call TRBJ1-1; D is possibly TRBD1 (5 bases). This CDR3 region has 16 residues. The V and J ends lost 5 bases and 0 bases respectively, with 16 bases between them. Germline V CDR1 and CDR2: MDHEN, SYDVKM. CDR3 protein: CASSQLTVHMNTEAFF. The CDR3 region has the DNA TGTGCCAGCAGTCAACTGACAGTCCACATGAACACTGAAGCTTTCTTT.

This sequence joins TRBV5-1 and TRBJ2-1; 7 bases line up with TRBD2. This CDR3 spans 16 amino acids. Trimming at V came to 0 bases and at J to 6 bases, leaving 9 bases not matched to a gene. CDR1 and CDR2 from the germline V gene are SGHRS and YFSETQ. This chain's CDR3 is CASSLAGLGWGNEQFF. The CDR3 nucleotides are TGCGCCAGCAGCTTGGCCGGACTAGGGTGGGGCAATGAGCAGTTCTTC.

Here the CDR3 reads CASSRTGKGHEQYF. For the CDR3, the DNA is TGTGCCAGCAGTCGGACAGGGAAGGGCCACGAGCAGTACTTC. V is TRBV6-5 and J is TRBJ2-7; TRBD1 agrees at 8 bases. The V segment lost 5 bases and the J segment 5 bases; nucleotides outside the gene matches: 8. The germline V gene encodes CDR1 MNHEY and CDR2 SVGAGI. This CDR3 region has 14 residues.

The genes are TRBV6-6 and TRBJ2-1; TRBD1 matches at 9 bases. The CDR3 sequence is 15 residues long. Germline V gene sequence: CDR1 MNHNY, CDR2 SVGAGI (reference sequence). Trimming cost V 2 bases and J 9 bases; bases outside gene matches: 8. CDR3 residues: CASSYTPTGGVEQFF. The DNA of the CDR3 is TGTGCCAGCAGTTACACTCCTACAGGGGGCGTTGAGCAGTTCTTC.

The V call is TRBV5-4, the J call TRBJ1-3; 8 nucleotides match TRBD1. CDR1 is SGHNT and CDR2 is YYREEE in the germline V gene (reference sequence). The CDR3 loop spans 15 amino acids. V lost 4 bases to trimming and J lost 1 base; unmatched junction nucleotides: 4. CDR3 in DNA: TGTGCCAGCAGCCAACAGGGGGTTTCTGGAAACACCATATATTTT. It translates to CASSQQGVSGNTIYF.

The genes are TRBV11-2 and TRBJ1-3; D not resolved. The CDR3 is made up of 12 amino acids. CDR1 is SGHAT, CDR2 FQNNGV, per germline. V lost 5 bases and J lost 8, with 10 bases in between. CDR3 sequence: CASSRPGDTIYF. The DNA for the CDR3 is TGTGCCAGCAGCCGACCGGGTGACACCATATATTTT.

The chain combines TRBV15 with TRBJ2-3; 8 bases map to TRBD1. From germline, CDR1 is LNHNV and CDR2 YYDKDF (reference sequence). V trimming: 1 base; J trimming: 2 bases; junction bases outside the gene matches: 8. This CDR3 contains 17 residues. DNA for the CDR3: TGTGCCACCAGCAGAGGAGCCGGGACAGGATTCACAGATACGCAGTATTTT. The encoded protein is CATSRGAGTGFTDTQYF. Combining the CDR3 with reference TRBV15 and TRBJ2-3 gives the whole variable domain DAMVIQNPRYQVTQFGKPVTLSCSQTLNHNVMYWYQQKSSQAPKLLFHYYDKDFNNEADTPDNFQSRRPNTSFCFLDIRSPGLGDTAMYLCATSRGAGTGFTDTQYFGPGTRLTVL.

This rearrangement joins TRBV14 to TRBJ1-4, with D possibly matching TRBD1 (6 bases). The CDR3 length is 13 residues. Trimming stripped 3 bases from V and 8 bases from J, with 10 bases between. CDR1 is SGHDN, CDR2 FVKESK, per germline. The CDR3 sequence is CASSQGALEKLFF. The DNA for the CDR3 is TGTGCCAGCAGCCAGGGGGCCCTCGAAAAACTGTTTTTT.

The V gene is TRBV27, the J gene TRBJ2-4; 9 nucleotides agree with TRBD1. The CDR3 consists of 12 residues. CDR1 and CDR2 (germline): MNHEY, SMNVEV (reference sequence). Losses at the gene ends were 8 bases for V and 9 bases for J; bases not matched to a gene: 5. CDR3 nucleotide sequence: TGTGCCAGCGCCGGGACAGGGCCCATTCAGTACTTC. Encoded protein: CASAGTGPIQYF.

The gene calls are TRBV2 and TRBJ2-3, with a weak D call TRBD1 (6 bases). The V gene lost 5 bases and the J gene lost 1 base, with 10 bases spanning the gap. The CDR3 contains 14 residues. Per germline, CDR1 SNHLY and CDR2 FYNNEI. The DNA of the CDR3 is TGTGCCAGCAGTTCCCGGACAGGCACAGATACGCAGTATTTT. Amino acid sequence: CASSSRTGTDTQYF. Filled out from reference TRBV2 and TRBJ2-3, the complete variable domain reads EPEVTQTPSHQVTQMGQEVILRCVPISNHLYFYWYRQILGQKVEFLVSFYNNEISEKSEIFDDQFSVERPDGSNFTLKIRSTKLEDSAMYFCASSSRTGTDTQYFGPGTRLTVL.